Given below is one T cell receptor (beta chain) in context. Antigen specificity is unknown. The sample comes from a study of Ad26.COV2.S vaccination and SARS-CoV-2 variants. Findings and caveats of the study: Across vaccine and placebo recipients, the breadth of non-spike TCRs was similar.

Profiled with immunoSEQ multiplex PCR; TCRdb holds only in-frame clones, not every one. The sample carries around 450,000 clones, around 91% recorded once. Germline lookup yields CDR1 LGHDT and CDR2 YNNKEL (reference sequence). The CDR3 loop spans 18 amino acids. V dropped 0 bases and J dropped 3 bases, with 21 bases sitting between them. This sample's treatment: some 20 received Ad26.COV2.S at low or high dose, single or two shots; roughly five received placebo; per-sample allocation not given. Vaccine and placebo recipients were sampled on day 63 after the first injection. The study used a vaccine consisting of an Ad26 vector that expressed Wuhan-strain SARS-CoV-2 spike.

The sequenced sample was peripheral blood, obtained in a trial of Ad26.COV2.S vaccine versus placebo. The clonotype comes from a person between 18 and 59 years old who received the Ad26.COV2.S COVID-19 vaccine or a placebo. The chain has TRBV3-1 (or the pseudogene TRBV3-2) and TRBJ2-7; the D gene is possibly TRBD1 (5 bases). CDR3 sequence reads: CASSQEGAWSGQLYEQYF. The CDR3 DNA follows: TGTGCCAGCAGCCAAGAAGGGGCCTGGAGTGGGCAACTCTACGAGCAGTACTTC.